This is a list of T cell receptor beta chains from one sample in a study of patients and donors after allogeneic stem cell transplantation. TCRdb processed the RT-PCR reads anew with MiXCR; each CDR3 protein has one entry. Counted here are around 200,000 distinct CDR3 sequences, 35% to 45% occurring once; the ten biggest clones make up roughly 10%. The sequencing sample was made of blood, either unsorted or a sorted T cell fraction (not recorded which). The receptors were gathered from a human donor who was either an allogeneic HSCT recipient or a stem cell or donor lymphocyte infusion donor (not recorded which). It is not recorded whose cells these are; they may come from a transplant donor. Both conserved end residues are part of each CDR3. A D gene is named only where the DNA matches it firmly. Size is stated for part of the rows, as once, few or many counts, or as a class when the clone is expanded.

D: NA
V: TRBV3-1
size: NA
J: TRBJ1-6
CDR3: CASSPSGGVRNSPLHF
DNA: TGTGCCAGCAGCCCCTCCGGGGGGGTGCGAAATTCACCCCTCCACTTT

D: NA
V: TRBV12-3/TRBV12-4
size: few
J: TRBJ2-1
CDR3: CASSLSDYNEQFF
DNA: TGTGCCAGCAGTTTATCGGATTACAATGAGCAGTTCTTC

D: NA
V: TRBV7-6
size: NA
J: TRBJ1-1
CDR3: CASSQTGPLNTEAFF
DNA: TGTGCCAGCAGCCAAACCGGACCCTTGAACACTGAAGCTTTCTTT

D: TRBD1
V: TRBV15
size: NA
J: TRBJ2-7
CDR3: CATKEARTGLYEQYF
DNA: TGTGCCACCAAAGAGGCCAGGACAGGGCTCTACGAGCAGTACTTC

D: NA
V: TRBV11-2
size: few
J: TRBJ1-1
CDR3: CASTDPMNTEAFF
DNA: TGTGCCAGCACTGATCCGATGAACACTGAAGCTTTCTTT

D: TRBD1
V: TRBV7-3
size: NA
J: TRBJ1-5
CDR3: CASSRTGGQPQHF
DNA: TGTGCCAGCAGTCGGACAGGGGGCCAGCCCCAGCATTTT

D: TRBD2
V: TRBV12-5
size: NA
J: TRBJ2-3
CDR3: CASAPSGGAGDTQYF
DNA: TGTGCTAGTGCACCTAGCGGGGGGGCTGGAGATACGCAGTATTTT

D: TRBD1
V: TRBV7-9
size: NA
J: TRBJ2-5
CDR3: CASSAGTAGKTQYF
DNA: TGTGCCAGCAGCGCCGGGACAGCAGGGAAGACCCAGTACTTC

D: TRBD2
V: TRBV15
size: few
J: TRBJ2-7
CDR3: CATSQTWGGNEQYF
DNA: TGTGCCACCTCCCAGACCTGGGGGGGAAACGAGCAGTACTTC

D: NA
V: TRBV7-9
size: NA
J: TRBJ1-2
CDR3: CASSSGVNYGYTF
DNA: TGTGCCAGCAGCTCAGGGGTTAACTATGGCTACACCTTC

D: NA
V: TRBV29-1
size: few
J: TRBJ1-2
CDR3: CSVPLPGVDGYTF
DNA: TGCAGCGTCCCCCTTCCAGGGGTCGACGGCTACACCTTC

D: NA
V: TRBV12-3/TRBV12-4
size: NA
J: TRBJ2-1
CDR3: CASTQGTGEQFF
DNA: TGTGCCAGCACCCAGGGAACGGGGGAGCAGTTCTTC

D: NA
V: TRBV6-1
size: few
J: TRBJ2-7
CDR3: CASSELTAYEQYF
DNA: TGTGCCAGCAGTGAACTGACAGCCTACGAGCAGTACTTC

D: TRBD1
V: TRBV5-1
size: NA
J: TRBJ2-7
CDR3: CASSSGQIYEQYF
DNA: TGCGCCAGCAGCTCGGGACAGATCTACGAGCAGTACTTC

D: NA
V: TRBV2
size: few
J: TRBJ1-5
CDR3: CASRWGTAGNQPQHF
DNA: TGTGCCAGCAGGTGGGGGACGGCAGGGAATCAGCCCCAGCATTTT

D: NA
V: TRBV29-1
size: NA
J: TRBJ1-1
CDR3: CSAEFSVEAFF
DNA: TGCAGCGCCGAGTTTTCCGTTGAAGCTTTCTTT

D: NA
V: TRBV4-1
size: NA
J: TRBJ1-2
CDR3: CASSQDGRQNRF
DNA: TGCGCCAGCAGCCAAGACGGAAGACAGAACCGCTTC

D: NA
V: TRBV7-3
size: NA
J: TRBJ1-1
CDR3: CASRETGNTEAFF
DNA: TGTGCCAGCAGAGAGACAGGGAACACTGAAGCTTTCTTT

D: NA
V: TRBV28
size: few
J: TRBJ1-5
CDR3: CASTSGPIHSNQPQHF
DNA: TGTGCCAGCACCTCAGGCCCAATACATAGCAATCAGCCCCAGCATTTT

D: NA
V: TRBV6-5
size: NA
J: TRBJ1-2
CDR3: CASSKNRAVYGYTF
DNA: TGTGCCAGCAGTAAAAACAGGGCAGTCTATGGCTACACCTTC

D: NA
V: TRBV4-2
size: NA
J: TRBJ1-1
CDR3: CASSQDYAETEAFF
DNA: TGTGCCAGCAGCCAAGATTATGCAGAGACTGAAGCTTTCTTT

D: TRBD2
V: TRBV5-6
size: NA
J: TRBJ2-1
CDR3: CASSSTISGGRYNEQFF
DNA: TGTGCCAGCAGCTCTACGATTAGCGGGGGCCGCTACAATGAGCAGTTCTTC

D: TRBD1
V: TRBV9
size: NA
J: TRBJ2-5
CDR3: CASSMTQGLYSETQYF
DNA: TGTGCCAGCAGCATGACACAGGGGCTTTACTCAGAGACCCAGTACTTC

D: NA
V: TRBV7-9
size: few
J: TRBJ1-2
CDR3: CASSAVGNGYTF
DNA: TGTGCCAGCAGCGCGGTAGGAAACGGCTACACCTTC

D: NA
V: TRBV20-1
size: NA
J: TRBJ1-5
CDR3: CSATRQMNSNQPQHF
DNA: TGCAGTGCCACCAGACAGATGAATAGCAATCAGCCCCAGCATTTT

D: NA
V: TRBV29-1
size: NA
J: TRBJ1-5
CDR3: CSVGGSHNQPQHF
DNA: TGCAGCGTTGGCGGCAGCCACAATCAGCCCCAGCATTTT

D: NA
V: TRBV20-1
size: few
J: TRBJ1-3
CDR3: CSANPFSSGNTIYF
DNA: TGCAGTGCTAACCCATTCTCCTCTGGAAACACCATATATTTT

D: NA
V: TRBV28
size: many
J: TRBJ1-1
CDR3: CASSLDWTAARAFF
DNA: TGTGCCAGCAGTTTAGATTGGACAGCGGCCAGAGCTTTCTTT

D: TRBD1
V: TRBV12-5
size: few
J: TRBJ1-1
CDR3: CASLGQDNTEAFF
DNA: TGTGCTAGTCTGGGACAGGACAACACTGAAGCTTTCTTT

D: NA
V: TRBV7-6
size: few
J: TRBJ1-1
CDR3: CASSNDRPGTITEAFF
DNA: TGTGCCAGCAGCAACGACCGACCGGGTACAATCACTGAAGCTTTCTTT

D: TRBD1
V: TRBV12-3/TRBV12-4
size: NA
J: TRBJ1-4
CDR3: CASSAGTGFNEKLFF
DNA: TGTGCCAGCAGTGCCGGGACAGGGTTTAATGAAAAACTGTTTTTT

D: TRBD1
V: TRBV29-1
size: NA
J: TRBJ1-1
CDR3: CSVKTGGLQAFF
DNA: TGCAGCGTTAAGACAGGGGGCCTGCAAGCTTTCTTT

D: NA
V: TRBV5-6
size: NA
J: TRBJ2-4
CDR3: CASSLGLMANIQYF
DNA: TGTGCCAGCAGCTTGGGTTTGATGGCGAACATTCAGTACTTC

D: TRBD2
V: TRBV28
size: once
J: TRBJ2-3
CDR3: CASRGTSSFSTDTQYF
DNA: TGTGCCAGCAGGGGGACTAGCAGCTTTAGCACAGATACGCAGTATTTT

D: NA
V: TRBV6-6
size: NA
J: TRBJ1-3
CDR3: CASINGGSGNTIYF
DNA: TGTGCCAGCATCAATGGGGGGTCTGGAAACACCATATATTTT

D: NA
V: TRBV12-3/TRBV12-4
size: NA
J: TRBJ1-5
CDR3: CASSLTRRQPQHF
DNA: TGTGCCAGCAGTCTTACGAGACGTCAGCCCCAGCATTTT

D: NA
V: TRBV7-9
size: few
J: TRBJ1-2
CDR3: CASSFSGTQDYGYTF
DNA: TGTGCCAGCAGCTTCTCCGGGACTCAGGATTATGGCTACACCTTC

D: TRBD2
V: TRBV11-2
size: once
J: TRBJ2-5
CDR3: CASSSWTSGEETQYF
DNA: TGTGCCAGCAGCAGCTGGACTAGCGGGGAAGAGACGCAGTACTTC

D: TRBD1
V: TRBV5-5
size: NA
J: TRBJ2-3
CDR3: CASSLYRGKTDTQYF
DNA: TGTGCCAGCAGCTTGTACAGGGGAAAGACAGATACGCAGTATTTT

D: NA
V: TRBV6-1
size: NA
J: TRBJ2-1
CDR3: CASSPTYEQFF
DNA: TGTGCCAGCAGCCCGACCTATGAGCAGTTCTTC

D: NA
V: TRBV9
size: NA
J: TRBJ1-4
CDR3: CASSVDNGRDEKLFF
DNA: TGTGCCAGCAGCGTAGATAACGGGCGTGATGAAAAACTGTTTTTT

D: NA
V: TRBV7-3
size: NA
J: TRBJ2-3
CDR3: CASSLNPSGLSTDTQYF
DNA: TGTGCCAGCAGCTTAAACCCGTCTGGACTCAGCACAGATACGCAGTATTTT

D: NA
V: TRBV10-1
size: once
J: TRBJ2-3
CDR3: CASSETPGTDTQYF
DNA: TGCGCCAGCAGTGAAACTCCAGGCACAGATACGCAGTATTTT

D: NA
V: TRBV28
size: few
J: TRBJ1-2
CDR3: CASTDPGEGYGYTF
DNA: TGTGCCAGCACAGACCCGGGGGAGGGGTATGGCTACACCTTC

D: NA
V: TRBV4-1
size: NA
J: TRBJ1-5
CDR3: CASSQVGGRKPQHF
DNA: TGCGCCAGCAGCCAAGTGGGGGGCAGGAAGCCCCAGCATTTT

D: TRBD1
V: TRBV5-1
size: NA
J: TRBJ2-2
CDR3: CASSAHRDRGDTGELFF
DNA: TGCGCCAGCAGCGCCCACCGGGACAGGGGCGACACCGGGGAGCTGTTTTTT

D: TRBD2
V: TRBV28
size: NA
J: TRBJ2-3
CDR3: CASSDPSGGASTDTQYF
DNA: TGTGCCAGCAGTGATCCTAGCGGGGGGGCGAGCACAGATACGCAGTATTTT

D: NA
V: TRBV3-1
size: NA
J: TRBJ1-4
CDR3: CASSQNRQDSTNEKLFF
DNA: TGTGCCAGCAGCCAAAATCGACAGGATTCAACTAATGAAAAACTGTTTTTT

D: NA
V: TRBV7-2
size: few
J: TRBJ1-5
CDR3: CASSLADSNQPQHF
DNA: TGTGCCAGCAGCTTAGCGGATAGCAATCAGCCCCAGCATTTT

D: NA
V: TRBV28
size: NA
J: TRBJ1-4
CDR3: CASRFKPATNEKLFF
DNA: TGTGCCAGCAGATTTAAGCCGGCAACTAATGAAAAACTGTTTTTT

D: NA
V: TRBV5-1
size: NA
J: TRBJ2-3
CDR3: CASSLGYVKADTQYF
DNA: TGCGCCAGCAGCTTAGGCTACGTTAAGGCAGATACGCAGTATTTT

D: NA
V: TRBV20-1
size: many
J: TRBJ1-5
CDR3: CSAIGQLNSNQPQHF
DNA: TGCAGTGCCATTGGACAGTTAAATAGCAATCAGCCCCAGCATTTT

D: NA
V: TRBV2
size: NA
J: TRBJ1-5
CDR3: CASNRDGNQPQHF
DNA: TGTGCCAGCAACAGGGATGGCAATCAGCCCCAGCATTTT